A single sample gave rise to the 18 T cell receptor beta chains below, sequenced in a study of blood T cell repertoires in COVID-19. The protocol was immunoSEQ multiplex PCR, while the TCRdb copy is restricted to in-frame clones and leaves out a portion. This table has around 65,000 clones, around four fifths appearing once. Sequencing used peripheral blood. The origin of the receptors is a man between 65 and 79 years old with acute or convalescent COVID-19.

The chain employs TRBV5-5 and TRBJ1-4; D possibly corresponds to TRBD1 (5 bases). V lost 1 base and J 7 bases, leaving 11 bases between the germline ends. Germline V CDR1 and CDR2: SGHKS, YYEKEE (reference sequence). The CDR3 covers 14 residues. The CDR3 spells CASSLSRVGEKLFF. CDR3 coding DNA: TGTGCCAGCAGCTTGAGCAGGGTGGGTGAAAAACTGTTTTTT.

The chain recombines TRBV5-1 with TRBJ2-3; a possible D gene is TRBD1 (6 bases). This CDR3 has 16 residues. CDR1 and CDR2 from the germline V gene are SGHRS and YFSETQ. Trimming stripped 3 bases from V and 1 base from J, with 15 bases between. In DNA, the CDR3 is TGCGCCAGCAGCTCATTCCAGGGGATTGGCACAGATACGCAGTATTTT. Residues: CASSSFQGIGTDTQYF.

This chain links TRBV7-9 with TRBJ2-5, with 10 bases matching TRBD2. The V gene's germline CDR1 is SEHNR and CDR2 FQNEAQ (reference sequence). Germline trimming cut 5 bases from V and 4 bases from J; bases unmatched to any gene: 10. CDR3 length: 16 amino acids. CDR3 sequence: CASSAGLAGGGETQYF. DNA of the CDR3: TGTGCCAGCAGCGCGGGGTTAGCGGGGGGCGGAGAGACCCAGTACTTC.

The rearrangement uses TRBV3-1 (or the pseudogene TRBV3-2) and TRBJ1-4; 7 bases line up with TRBD1. V lost 4 bases to trimming and J lost 8 bases; unmatched junction nucleotides: 4. In germline, CDR1 is LGHDT, CDR2 YNNKEL (reference sequence). The CDR3 is 13 amino acids. The CDR3 is CASSLQGGEKLFF. CDR3 bases: TGTGCCAGCAGCCTACAAGGGGGCGAAAAACTGTTTTTT.

This clone was picked up a small number of times. The chain carries TRBV27 and TRBJ2-3; D remains ambiguous. Germline V lookup: CDR1 MNHEY, CDR2 SMNVEV (reference sequence). This CDR3 comprises 16 residues. The V gene lost 6 bases and the J gene lost 0 bases, with 16 bases spanning the gap. For the CDR3, the DNA is TGTGCCAGCAGAAGAGGAGAGCGACGGAGCACAGATACGCAGTATTTT. It encodes CASRRGERRSTDTQYF.

The chain recombines TRBV27 with TRBJ1-1; D unresolved. The CDR3 loop spans 14 amino acids. V lost 2 bases and J lost 1, with 8 bases in between. CDR1 is MNHEY and CDR2 is SMNVEV in the germline V gene (reference sequence). DNA for the CDR3: TGTGCCAGCAGTTTACGCGGGAAGAACACTGAAGCTTTCTTT. Protein: CASSLRGKNTEAFF.

The J gene is TRBJ2-5, the V gene TRBV24-1, with 9 bases that match TRBD2. The CDR3 length is 15 residues. CDR1 and CDR2 (germline): KGHDR, SFDVKD. The V segment lost 5 bases and the J segment 6 bases; nucleotides outside the gene matches: 9. CDR3 nucleotide sequence: TGTGCCACCAGTGGTGCGGGGGGGCCGGGGCAGACCCAGTACTTC. Translating it yields CATSGAGGPGQTQYF.

The V and J genes are TRBV3-1 (or the pseudogene TRBV3-2) and TRBJ1-4, with 11 bases lining up with TRBD1. The CDR3 totals 16 residues. Looked up from germline, CDR1 is LGHDT and CDR2 is YNNKEL (reference sequence). The V and J ends lost 5 bases and 1 base, in that order; junction bases with no gene match: 3. The CDR3, as DNA: TGTGCCAGCAGCTCCGGGACAGGGGGAACTAATGAAAAACTGTTTTTT. Translation: CASSSGTGGTNEKLFF.

The chain employs TRBV10-1 and TRBJ2-5; 9 nucleotides match TRBD1. The V and J ends lost 9 bases and 7 bases, in that order; junction bases with no gene match: 15. This CDR3 is built from 15 residues. CDR1 WNHNN and CDR2 SYGVQD come from the germline V gene (reference sequence). The CDR3 protein is CARYRGPRVVWTQYF. The CDR3 DNA reads as TGCGCCAGGTACAGGGGGCCGAGGGTGGTGTGGACCCAGTACTTC.

The DNA for the CDR3 is TGCGCCAGCAGCTTGATGTTAGCGGGGGATAATACGCAGTATTTT. Residues: CASSLMLAGDNTQYF. This chain uses TRBV5-1 with TRBJ2-3; TRBD2 agrees at 9 bases. J gave up 7 bases and V 1 base, and 7 bases lay outside the gene matches. The CDR3 sequence is 15 residues long. CDR1 and CDR2 (germline): SGHRS, YFSETQ. Together with reference TRBV5-1 and TRBJ2-3, the CDR3 gives the full variable domain: KAGVTQTPRYLIKTRGQQVTLSCSPISGHRSVSWYQQTPGQGLQFLFEYFSETQRNKGNFPGRFSGRQFSNSRSEMNVSTLELGDSALYLCASSLMLAGDNTQYFGPGTRLTVL.

The chain carries TRBV4-2 and TRBJ2-3; 9 bases are shared with TRBD2. This CDR3 spans 16 amino acids. Germline V gives CDR1 LGHNA, CDR2 YNFKEQ. Trimming removed 0 bases from V and 4 bases from J; junction bases left unmatched: 5. The chain's CDR3 is CASSQDLAGLSDTQYF. The CDR3, as DNA: TGTGCCAGCAGCCAAGATCTAGCGGGGTTATCAGATACGCAGTATTTT.

This chain links TRBV13 with TRBJ2-3; D is unclear. The CDR3 covers 11 residues. V gave up 1 base and J gave up 10 bases, with 6 bases separating them. Per germline, CDR1 PRHDT and CDR2 FYEKMQ (reference sequence). CDR3 DNA: TGTGCCAGCAGCTTAGCCGGTGCGCAGTATTTT. Protein sequence: CASSLAGAQYF.

This chain uses TRBV18 with TRBJ1-3; perhaps TRBD1 as D (5 bases). CDR1 is KGHSH and CDR2 is LQKENI in the germline V gene. V lost 3 bases, J lost 4 bases, and 13 bases lay in between. The CDR3 consists of 15 residues. CDR3 sequence (DNA): TGTGCCAGCTCACCTACAGGCCTCCTCGGAAACACCATATATTTT. This translates into CASSPTGLLGNTIYF.

The chain carries TRBV5-1 and TRBJ1-1, with TRBD1 as a possible D gene (6 bases). Trimming removed 1 base from V and 6 bases from J, with 16 bases in between. Germline V gives CDR1 SGHRS, CDR2 YFSETQ. This CDR3 contains 15 residues. The CDR3 region has the DNA TGCGCCAGCAGCTTGTCGGGGGCGCGGGAGGCTGAAGCTTTCTTT. Encoded protein: CASSLSGAREAEAFF.

The chain has TRBV11-2 and TRBJ2-1; no clear D gene. Per the germline V gene, CDR1 is SGHAT and CDR2 is FQNNGV. The ends were cut back, 1 base at V and 6 bases at J, with 10 bases in the middle. This CDR3 has 14 amino acids. The CDR3 region has the DNA TGTGCCAGCAGCTTAGTAATAGCATTCAATGAGCAGTTCTTC. It translates to CASSLVIAFNEQFF. Filled out from reference TRBV11-2 and TRBJ2-1, the complete variable domain reads EAGVAQSPRYKIIEKRQSVAFWCNPISGHATLYWYQQILGQGPKLLIQFQNNGVVDDSQLPKDRFSAERLKGVDSTLKIQPAKLEDSAVYLCASSLVIAFNEQFFGPGTRLTVL.

The genes are TRBV7-2 and TRBJ1-6, with a possible D match to TRBD1 (5 bases). Trimming cost V 1 base and J 9 bases, with 7 bases left between them. Germline V gene lookup returns CDR1 SGHTA and CDR2 FQGNSA. This CDR3 contains 13 residues. The CDR3 nucleotides are TGTGCCAGCAGCTTAGTAGGGGTTTCACCCCTCCACTTT. This codes for CASSLVGVSPLHF.

This chain connects TRBV3-1 (or the pseudogene TRBV3-2) to TRBJ2-5; 7 bases are shared with TRBD2. CDR1 and CDR2 (germline): LGHDT, YNNKEL (reference sequence). The CDR3 contains 14 residues. The V and J ends lost 8 bases and 5 bases, in that order; junction bases with no gene match: 11. CDR3 DNA sequence: TGTGCCAGCTCCCCGGGGGGAGGGCGGGAGACCCAGTACTTC. Encoded protein: CASSPGGGRETQYF.

The chain links TRBV19 to TRBJ2-5; 7 bases map to TRBD1. CDR1 is LNHDA, CDR2 SQIVND, per germline (reference sequence). Trimming at V came to 4 bases and at J to 5 bases, leaving 4 bases not matched to a gene. This CDR3 has 13 amino acids. CDR3 amino acids: CASSRDRAETQYF. The CDR3, as DNA: TGTGCCAGTAGTAGGGACAGAGCGGAGACCCAGTACTTC.